This TCR beta chain appears in the sequencing data of a study of graft-versus-host responses after intestinal transplantation. Study results and limitations: GvH clones surfaced in recipient marrow, some emerging earlier in ileum or blood.

The method was immunoSEQ multiplex PCR; TCRdb's version includes in-frame clones alone and lacks a portion of them. Of 30,000 to 40,000 clones listed, more than 85% are singletons. Germline V gene data show CDR1 as MNHEY and CDR2 as SMNVEV (reference sequence). V dropped 8 bases and J dropped 6; count of bases not matched to a gene: 2. The CDR3 sequence is 11 residues long. Worth noting for this clone: As yet, its antigen is unknown.

The clonotype comes from a human donor who was the organ donor for an intestinal transplant. The sample here was unstimulated CD8+ T cells sorted from spleen or lymph node cells, taken before transplant. The chain is built from TRBV27 and TRBJ1-2; 8 bases line up with TRBD1. CDR3 protein: CASGQGNGYTF. CDR3 nucleotide sequence: TGTGCCAGCGGACAGGGAAATGGCTACACCTTC.